Following are 8 T cell receptor beta chains from one sample sequenced in a study of T cell responses to AZD1222 COVID-19 vaccine. Sequencing used immunoSEQ multiplex PCR; TCRdb keeps in-frame clones, though not all of them. The table shows approximately 200,000 clones, with around nine tenths occurring only once. Material: peripheral blood, obtained on day 0 of AZD1222 vaccination. Receptors were obtained from an adult in good health.

The rearrangement links TRBV7-8 to TRBJ1-4; no definite D call. Trimming removed 6 bases from V and 0 bases from J, with 11 bases in between. Germline CDR1 reads SGHVS; CDR2 reads FQNEAQ. CDR3 length: 15 residues. The DNA of the CDR3 is TGTGCCAGCAGTCCCCGGCGGGCAACTAATGAAAAACTGTTTTTT. Amino acid sequence: CASSPRRATNEKLFF.

V gene TRBV6-2 or TRBV6-3 combines with J gene TRBJ1-3; D not certain. From germline, CDR1 is MNHEY and CDR2 SVGEGT. With 0 bases removed from V and 5 bases from J, the gap between germline ends came to 14 bases. This CDR3 is built from 16 residues. The CDR3 spells CASSYSESRRRNTIYF. In DNA form, the CDR3 reads TGTGCCAGCAGTTACTCAGAGTCCAGGAGACGAAACACCATATATTTT.

The chain combines TRBV30 with TRBJ2-7, with 10 positions matching TRBD1. This CDR3 contains 12 residues. Trimming at V came to 8 bases and at J to 7 bases, leaving 8 bases not matched to a gene. The germline V gene encodes CDR1 GTSNPN and CDR2 SVGIG (reference sequence). The CDR3 region has the DNA TGTGCCGTTGACAGGGGGCCGGGGGAGCAGTACTTC. This gives the protein CAVDRGPGEQYF. The full variable domain, rest sourced from reference TRBV30 and TRBJ2-7, is SQTIHQWPATLVQPVGSPLSLECTVEGTSNPNLYWYRQAAGRGLQLLFYSVGIGQISSEVPQNLSASRPQDRQFILSSKKLLLSDSGFYLCAVDRGPGEQYFGPGTRLTVT.

V is TRBV5-4 and J is TRBJ2-7; no clear D. The CDR3 length is 16 residues. Trimming stripped 4 bases from V and 3 bases from J, with 20 bases between. Germline loops: CDR1 SGHNT, CDR2 YYREEE (reference sequence). The chain's CDR3 is CASSGEGEISHYEQYF. The DNA of the CDR3 is TGTGCCAGCAGCGGAGAAGGCGAAATCTCCCACTACGAGCAGTACTTC.

The V call is TRBV28, the J call TRBJ2-7, with 10 bases matching TRBD1. CDR3 length: 15 amino acids. Unmatched junction bases numbered 8, after V lost 6 bases and J lost 3 bases. Per the germline V gene, CDR1 is MDHEN and CDR2 is SYDVKM. This CDR3 reads CASRADRGGVYEQYF. CDR3 nucleotides: TGTGCCAGCAGGGCGGACAGGGGGGGTGTCTACGAGCAGTACTTC.

J is TRBJ2-2 and V is TRBV15; D not certain. The CDR3 extends over 13 amino acids. CDR1 and CDR2 from the germline V gene are LNHNV and YYDKDF (reference sequence). V was cut by 3 bases and J by 3 bases, with 5 bases left in between. CDR3 protein: CATSSGYTGELFF. The DNA for the CDR3 is TGTGCCACCAGCAGCGGGTACACCGGGGAGCTGTTTTTT.

This sequence joins TRBV5-5 and TRBJ1-3, with D hard to call. The V and J ends lost 3 bases and 0 bases respectively, with 7 bases between them. The CDR3 totals 14 residues. Germline lookup yields CDR1 SGHKS and CDR2 YYEKEE (reference sequence). The CDR3 bases are TGTGCCAGCAGCTCTCCGGGCTCTGGAAACACCATATATTTT. Residues: CASSSPGSGNTIYF.

J is TRBJ2-3 and V is TRBV7-2; weak D call: TRBD1 (6 bases). The V gene lost 1 base and the J gene lost 3 bases, with 14 bases spanning the gap. The CDR3 sequence is 16 residues long. The germline V gene encodes CDR1 SGHTA and CDR2 FQGNSA. The CDR3 loop reads CASSLVGSGATDTQYF. In DNA, the CDR3 is TGTGCCAGCAGCTTAGTGGGGTCAGGGGCTACAGATACGCAGTATTTT.